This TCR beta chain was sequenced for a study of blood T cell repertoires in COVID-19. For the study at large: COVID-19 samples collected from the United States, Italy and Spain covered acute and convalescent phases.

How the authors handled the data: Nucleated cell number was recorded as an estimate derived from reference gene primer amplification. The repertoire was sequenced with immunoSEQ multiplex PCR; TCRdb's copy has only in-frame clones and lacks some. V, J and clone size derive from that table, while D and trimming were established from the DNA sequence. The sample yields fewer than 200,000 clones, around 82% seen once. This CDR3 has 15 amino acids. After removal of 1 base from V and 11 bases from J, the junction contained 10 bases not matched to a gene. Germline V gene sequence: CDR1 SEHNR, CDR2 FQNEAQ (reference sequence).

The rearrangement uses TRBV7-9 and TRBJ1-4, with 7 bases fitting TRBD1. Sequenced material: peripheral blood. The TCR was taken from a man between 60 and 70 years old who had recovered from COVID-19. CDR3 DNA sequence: TGTGCCAGCAGCTTAGGAGGGGGCTATTCGGGGAAACTGTTTTTT. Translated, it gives CASSLGGGYSGKLFF.